This T cell receptor beta chain appears in the sequencing data of a study of cytomegalovirus exposure and HLA in healthy donors. Per germline, CDR1 MNHEY and CDR2 SVGAGI. V trimming: 5 bases; J trimming: 6 bases; junction bases outside the gene matches: 9. The CDR3 is made up of 15 amino acids. PCR was performed using 60 Vbeta and 13 Jbeta primers. Libraries were prepared by immunoSEQ multiplex PCR; TCRdb keeps only in-frame clonotypes and omits some of them. The data contain 150,000 to 200,000 clones, around 77% of them singletons. The origin of this receptor is a woman aged 30 to 39 in good health and CMV-seropositive. The chain has TRBV6-5 and TRBJ1-2, with TRBD1 matching 10 bases. Material: PBMCs. CDR3 in amino acids: CASSPDRGRVHGYTF. DNA of the CDR3: TGTGCCAGCAGTCCCGACAGGGGGCGGGTCCATGGCTACACCTTC.